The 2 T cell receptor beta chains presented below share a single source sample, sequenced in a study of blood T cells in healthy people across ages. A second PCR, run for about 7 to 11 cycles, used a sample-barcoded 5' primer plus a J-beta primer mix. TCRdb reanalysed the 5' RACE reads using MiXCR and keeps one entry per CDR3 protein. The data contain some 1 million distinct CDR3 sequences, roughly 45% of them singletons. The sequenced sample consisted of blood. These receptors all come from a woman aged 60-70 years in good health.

The CDR3 spells CASSSHGVGEKLFF. The CDR3 DNA sequence: TGTGCCAGCAGCTCCCACGGGGTCGGTGAAAAACTGTTTTTT. The chain employs TRBV7-9 and TRBJ1-4; D is undetermined. The V and J ends lost 4 bases and 7 bases respectively, with 13 bases between them. There are 14 residues in the CDR3. Germline V gives CDR1 SEHNR, CDR2 FQNEAQ (reference sequence). The entire variable domain, with the rest obtained from reference TRBV7-9 and TRBJ1-4, is as follows: DTGVSQNPRHKITKRGQNVTFRCDPISEHNRLYWYRQTLGQGPEFLTYFQNEAQLEKSRLLSDRFSAERPKGSFSTLEIQRTEQGDSAMYLCASSSHGVGEKLFFGSGTQLSVL.

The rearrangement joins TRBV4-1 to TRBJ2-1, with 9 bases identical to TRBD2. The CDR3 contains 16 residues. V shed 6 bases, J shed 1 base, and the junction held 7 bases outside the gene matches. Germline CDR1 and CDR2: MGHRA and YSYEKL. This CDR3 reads CASSLRSGGSYNEQFF. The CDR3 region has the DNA TGCGCCAGCAGTCTCCGAAGCGGGGGGTCCTACAATGAGCAGTTCTTC.